Reported below is one T cell receptor (beta chain). Libraries were prepared by immunoSEQ multiplex PCR; TCRdb keeps only in-frame clonotypes and omits some of them. This table has 150,000 or so clones, about 91% appearing once. This sample stems from a study of T cell responses to AZD1222 COVID-19 vaccine. Study information: Pooling of second doses given at about 4 or about 12 weeks was done.

With 7 bases removed from V and 10 bases from J, the gap between germline ends came to 21 bases. This CDR3 contains 14 residues. Germline V gene data show CDR1 as SGDLS and CDR2 as YYNGEE. The chain has TRBV9 and TRBJ2-1, with D perhaps matching TRBD2 (6 bases). The sequencing used peripheral blood, collected on day 0 of AZD1222 vaccination. The sequence was obtained from an adult in good health. The CDR3 loop reads CASRPGLQPAEQFF. For the CDR3, the DNA is TGTGCCAGCCGCCCGGGACTCCAACCCGCGGAGCAGTTCTTC.